This is a list of T cell receptor beta chains from one sample in a study of blood T cells in healthy people across ages. TCRdb redid the calling of the 5' RACE reads with MiXCR, one entry per CDR3 protein. The sample has some 1.5 million distinct CDR3 sequences, 42% seen once; the top ten hold just over 4%. The sample taken for sequencing was blood. These receptors were taken from a woman between 18 and 29 years old in good health. Both conserved end residues are part of each CDR3. The D gene is left open where the match is weak. A clone size is listed for some rows: how often the clone was seen (once, few, many), or a class if it is expanded.

v_call: TRBV27
j_call: TRBJ2-7
d_call: .
cdr3_length: 14
clone_size: .
cdr3_aa: CASSSFWMAYEQYF
cdr3_nt: TGTGCCAGCAGTTCCTTCTGGATGGCCTACGAGCAGTACTTC

v_call: TRBV30
j_call: TRBJ2-1
d_call: .
cdr3_length: 11
clone_size: once
cdr3_aa: CAWSVWKEQFF
cdr3_nt: TGTGCCTGGAGTGTCTGGAAAGAACAGTTCTTC

v_call: TRBV12-3/TRBV12-4
j_call: TRBJ1-1
d_call: TRBD1
cdr3_length: 17
clone_size: few
cdr3_aa: CASSLALKKGAGTEAFF
cdr3_nt: TGTGCCAGCAGTTTAGCCCTTAAAAAGGGGGCGGGCACTGAAGCTTTCTTT

v_call: TRBV4-3
j_call: TRBJ1-2
d_call: .
cdr3_length: 15
clone_size: few
cdr3_aa: CASSQLLGGGYGYTF
cdr3_nt: TGCGCCAGCAGCCAACTGTTGGGGGGGGGCTATGGCTACACCTTC

v_call: TRBV20-1
j_call: TRBJ2-3
d_call: TRBD2
cdr3_length: 17
clone_size: .
cdr3_aa: CSADRFSSGGTTDTQYF
cdr3_nt: TGCAGTGCTGACCGGTTCTCTAGCGGGGGAACCACAGATACGCAGTATTTT

v_call: TRBV7-2
j_call: TRBJ2-1
d_call: TRBD2
cdr3_length: 17
clone_size: .
cdr3_aa: CASSLRLAGGPYNEQFF
cdr3_nt: TGTGCCAGCAGCTTAAGACTAGCGGGGGGGCCCTACAATGAGCAGTTCTTC

v_call: TRBV24-1
j_call: TRBJ1-5
d_call: TRBD1
cdr3_length: 16
clone_size: .
cdr3_aa: CATSDTTGGSNQPQHF
cdr3_nt: TGTGCCACCAGTGATACGACAGGGGGTAGCAATCAGCCCCAGCATTTT

v_call: TRBV29-1
j_call: TRBJ2-1
d_call: .
cdr3_length: 10
clone_size: .
cdr3_aa: CSTSYNEQFF
cdr3_nt: TGCAGCACCTCTTACAATGAGCAGTTCTTC

v_call: TRBV4-3
j_call: TRBJ2-3
d_call: .
cdr3_length: 15
clone_size: many
cdr3_aa: CASSQVDSRSDTQYF
cdr3_nt: TGCGCCAGCAGCCAAGTCGACTCGCGTTCAGATACGCAGTATTTT

v_call: TRBV7-2
j_call: TRBJ2-3
d_call: TRBD2
cdr3_length: 12
clone_size: few
cdr3_aa: CASRLAREAQYF
cdr3_nt: TGTGCCAGCAGACTAGCGCGGGAGGCGCAGTATTTT

v_call: TRBV20-1
j_call: TRBJ2-1
d_call: TRBD1
cdr3_length: 14
clone_size: .
cdr3_aa: CSARETGPSDEQFF
cdr3_nt: TGCAGTGCTAGAGAGACAGGGCCTTCGGATGAGCAGTTCTTC

v_call: TRBV6-1
j_call: TRBJ2-7
d_call: TRBD1
cdr3_length: 15
clone_size: few
cdr3_aa: CASTSRGQGTYEQYF
cdr3_nt: TGTGCCAGCACAAGCAGGGGACAGGGAACCTACGAGCAGTACTTC

v_call: TRBV28
j_call: TRBJ2-1
d_call: .
cdr3_length: 14
clone_size: .
cdr3_aa: CASSPPRAYNEQFF
cdr3_nt: TGTGCCAGCAGTCCACCTAGAGCATACAATGAGCAGTTCTTC

v_call: TRBV27
j_call: TRBJ1-4
d_call: .
cdr3_length: 13
clone_size: .
cdr3_aa: CASSLSVDEKLFF
cdr3_nt: TGTGCCAGCAGTTTATCCGTCGATGAAAAACTGTTTTTT